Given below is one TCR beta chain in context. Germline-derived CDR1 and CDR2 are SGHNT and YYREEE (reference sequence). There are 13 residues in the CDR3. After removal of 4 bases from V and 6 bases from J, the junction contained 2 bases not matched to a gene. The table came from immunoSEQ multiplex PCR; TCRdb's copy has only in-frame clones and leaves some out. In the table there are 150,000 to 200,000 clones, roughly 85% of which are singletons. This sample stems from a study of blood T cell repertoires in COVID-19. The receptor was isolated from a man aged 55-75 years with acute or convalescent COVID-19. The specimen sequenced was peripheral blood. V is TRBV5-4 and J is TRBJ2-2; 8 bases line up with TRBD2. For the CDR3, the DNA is TGTGCCAGCAGCCCGGGACTAGCCGGGGAGCTGTTTTTT. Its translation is CASSPGLAGELFF.